The present TCR beta chain was sequenced within a study of OX40 agonist ivuxolimab in advanced cancers. Background on the whole study: The costimulatory receptor OX40 (CD134) was targeted by ivuxolimab, a fully human IgG2 agonistic monoclonal antibody. The point of sequencing TCRbeta in the periphery was to test whether ivuxolimab changed TCR sequence diversity and drove clonal T-cell expansion. In the dose-escalation cohort, around four fifths of patients were male, and the mean age was roughly 60 years with a range of about 20 to 79. Partial responses occurred in three dose-escalation patients: two with cutaneous melanoma and one with hepatocellular carcinoma. Of the roughly 54 patients in dose escalation, around 19 had hepatocellular carcinoma, around 15 had melanoma, 9 had renal cell carcinoma and 9 had head and neck cancer. The monotherapy dose-escalation portion (N ≈ 50 patients) of the phase I ivuxolimab trial is reported in the paper. Intravenous ivuxolimab was administered to patients every 2 weeks at six dose levels: 0.01, 0.1, 0.3, 1.5, 3 and 10 mg/kg. Patients were allowed to have had prior anti-PD-1, anti-PD-L1 or anti-CTLA-4 therapy, and approximately 40% of the dose-escalation patients had been treated with checkpoint inhibitors.

The trial excluded patients who had a history of autoimmune disease or were on systemic immunosuppression. In every dose cohort, peripheral blood was drawn for TCR sequencing at baseline, cycle 4 day 1, and cycle 7 day 1. The samples were drawn from a first-in-human, open-label, multicenter phase I dose-escalation trial of ivuxolimab. Adults with locally advanced or metastatic melanoma, renal cell, hepatocellular, or head and neck squamous cell carcinoma were enrolled in the trial. CD4+ and CD8+ T cells were sorted separately from peripheral blood before TCR sequencing. A note on this clone: Its antigen specificity is not known. Per-base quality was not reported, and no clone a single base away is much larger than it.

Genomic DNA was isolated from the sorted cells so that the TCRbeta CDR3 region could be sequenced. The immunoSEQ Assay was used to sequence the TCRbeta CDR3 regions. TCRdb's version of the immuneACCESS table is confined to in-frame rearrangements and falls short of the full clone set. An unresolved V gene accounts for under half of the shortfall where checked; the remainder is of unknown origin. The sample table shows about 46,000 clones, and more than 80% are seen once. The ten largest make up 12% of the sample. The CDR3 numbers 19 residues from cysteine through phenylalanine. The kept DNA is CDR3 alone, 57 bases in frame from the first base. For CDR1 and CDR2, the germline V gene (reference sequence) lists WNHNN and SYGVQD. V is reduced by 5 bases and J by 6 bases, leaving a spacing of 28 bases between them. What the research found in general, with its limitations: Antigen specificity was not determined for the clonally expanded peripheral T cells. In the 0.1-3.0 mg/kg groups, partial responders had among the lowest normalized peripheral clonal expansion, particularly in CD8+ T cells. After ivuxolimab, expanded clones were on average more numerous among CD8+ T cells than among CD4+ T cells. Low levels of normalized T-cell clonal expansion were also shown by some nonresponding patients. Clonal expansion of both CD4+ and CD8+ blood T cells was observed from baseline to week 6 at doses 0.1 to 3.0 mg/kg.

This TCR came from an adult with an advanced solid tumor such as melanoma, head and neck, liver or kidney cancer. The sequencing used CD4+ or CD8+ T cells sorted from blood, collected in a trial of the OX40 agonist ivuxolimab. This chain is built from TRBV10-1 and TRBJ2-2, with a weak D call of TRBD2 (6 bases match). The DNA sequence is as follows: TGCGCCAGCAGTCCAACCTTGGGGTGCGGGACCCTGAAGGCCGGGGAGCTGTTTTTT. Its protein reads: CASSPTLGCGTLKAGELFF.